These 5 T cell receptor beta chains originate from one sample sequenced in a study of a mutant IDH1 vaccine in newly diagnosed glioma. The table came from immunoSEQ multiplex PCR; TCRdb's copy has only in-frame clones and leaves some out. The data contain 60,000 to 100,000 clones, approximately 89% of them singletons. The time point here: week 23, last vaccination. Every single dose of the vaccine, 300 ug of mutant IDH1 20-mer peptide, came with topical imiquimod. The antigens of these receptors remain unknown. Sample: PBMCs, taken from a glioma patient whose treatment included an IDH1 peptide vaccine. These receptors were taken from a woman aged 50 to 65 with glioma.

The chain combines TRBV5-1 with TRBJ2-5; perhaps D is TRBD1 or TRBD2 (5 bases each). Germline-derived CDR1 and CDR2 are SGHRS and YFSETQ. The length of the CDR3 is 14 residues. V lost 2 bases, J lost 3 bases, and 11 bases lay in between. The CDR3, as DNA: TGCGCCAGCAGCTTTTCCGGGGCCGAAGAGACCCAGTACTTC. It yields the protein CASSFSGAEETQYF.

This clone has a single count. The V and J genes are TRBV7-6 and TRBJ1-2; 8 bases are shared with TRBD1. Unmatched junction bases numbered 12, after V lost 8 bases and J lost 4 bases. CDR3 length: 15 residues. The germline CDR1 and CDR2 sequences are SGHVS and FNYEAQ. CDR3 in amino acids: CASGPGRGRVYGYTF. The CDR3 DNA reads TGTGCCAGCGGCCCTGGCAGGGGGCGCGTCTATGGCTACACCTTC. Based on the CDR3 plus reference TRBV7-6 and TRBJ1-2, the full variable domain is GAGVSQSPRYKVTKRGQDVALRCDPISGHVSLYWYRQALGQGPEFLTYFNYEAQQDKSGLPNDRFSAERPEGSISTLTIQRTEQRDSAMYRCASGPGRGRVYGYTFGSGTRLTVV.

V is TRBV9 and J is TRBJ2-1, with 8 nucleotides matching TRBD2. J lost 9 bases, V lost 3 bases, and 11 bases had no gene match. CDR3 length: 15 residues. Germline lookup yields CDR1 SGDLS and CDR2 YYNGEE. For the CDR3, the DNA is TGTGCCAGCAGCGCAGCGGGAGCGCCGGGAGGTGAGCAGTTCTTC. Translated, it gives CASSAAGAPGGEQFF.

A few counts support this clone. The chain carries TRBV7-9 and TRBJ2-1; D is undetermined. Trimming took 1 base from V and 4 from J, leaving 2 bases between them. Germline V CDR1 and CDR2: SEHNR, FQNEAQ (reference sequence). This CDR3 spans 12 amino acids. This CDR3 is CASSLDYNEQFF. DNA for the CDR3: TGTGCCAGCAGCTTAGATTACAATGAGCAGTTCTTC.

CDR3: CASSHTANTGELFF. The CDR3 region has the DNA TGTGCCAGCAGCCATACAGCGAACACCGGGGAGCTGTTTTTT. V is TRBV7-3 and J is TRBJ2-2; D remains unclear. The germline gives CDR1 SGHTA, CDR2 FQGTGA. The CDR3 runs 14 residues. V dropped 5 bases and J dropped 0 bases, with 7 bases sitting between them.